Listed here is a single T cell receptor beta chain. Its antigen is not known. The data originate from a study of T cell responses to AZD1222 COVID-19 vaccine. The repertoire was sequenced with immunoSEQ multiplex PCR; TCRdb's copy has only in-frame clones and lacks some. The repertoire holds some 90,000 clones, around nine tenths seen once, with about an eighth in the top ten. Overall study results and limits: The donor group comprised mostly white British people and more females; the analysis possibly underestimated clonal diversity. Breadth and depth of Spike-specific TCRs rose after two AZD1222 doses.

This clonotype was obtained from an adult in good health. Here the sequenced sample was peripheral blood, taken on day 0 of AZD1222 vaccination.

The DNA for the CDR3 is TGTGCCAGCAGCGAACGAGGTTCTAGCGGGGGGGACTCCTACAATGAGCAGTTCTTC. Amino acid sequence: CASSERGSSGGDSYNEQFF. The chain couples TRBV21-1 to TRBJ2-1; the table's D call TRBD2 went unverified against the DNA. TRBV21-1 constitutes a pseudogene. The CDR3 is 19 amino acids.